Sequencing of this T cell receptor (beta chain) was carried out in a study of T-cell reconstitution after alpha-beta-depleted transplantation in children (dated by TCRdb to about 2016). Concerning the study at large: Using TCR repertoire profiling, the study quantitatively followed how T-cell immune reconstitution unfolded in children after TCRalphabeta/CD19-depleted allogeneic hematopoietic cell transplantation. Summary of the overall study and its limitations: Hyperexpanded clone frequencies declined over subsequent months; after one year, T-cell counts and TCRbeta diversity were mostly attributed to newly produced T cells. About two months after transplant, the apparently early recovery of alphabetaT-cell counts reportedly depended on just several hundred clones that had expanded rapidly and came from non-depleted graft cells. In some patients, the high TCRbeta diversity seen at day 60 was put down to recipient T cells and intrathymic progenitors that had survived conditioning.

For this clonotype: It has no known antigen specificity. Base qualities were left out, and no much larger clone turns up one base away.

The label giving this sample's treatment or condition can be read as: allogeneic hematopoietic cell transplantation with graft depleted of TCRalphabeta T cells and CD19 B cells. The transplant recipients were children given TCRalphabeta/CD19-depleted allogeneic hematopoietic cell grafts. CDR1 and CDR2 are drawn from the germline V gene: SGHRS, YFSETQ. Deletion took 2 bases off V and 1 base off J, with a span of 6 bases between the germline ends. The CDR3 runs 13 amino acids, cysteine and phenylalanine included. The read is trimmed to its CDR3 DNA, 39 bases read in frame from base 1. Library generation was performed with PCR. Sequencer: Illumina HiSeq 2500. Molecular barcoding was employed in the preparation of TCR libraries, with unique molecular identifiers being used to normalize TCRbeta repertoire quantification. The public reads were reprocessed in TCRdb via fastp at Q25 and MiXCR, keeping in-frame beta chains. Under each unique CDR3 protein, matching rows form one entry showing the most common genes and DNA. For this sample there are around 580,000 distinct CDR3 sequences; about a quarter appear just once. The ten most abundant clones make up about 35% of the sample.

This receptor was identified in a boy younger than two with Wiskott-Aldrich syndrome, due to receive a stem cell transplant. The sample was PBMCs, taken before TCRalphabeta/CD19-depleted stem cell transplant. This chain joins TRBV5-1 to TRBJ1-1, with no confidently assigned D gene. For the CDR3, the sequence is CASSLNTNTEAFF. The base sequence is TGCGCCAGCAGCTTAAATACGAACACTGAAGCTTTCTTT. Supplemented by the reference TRBV5-1 and TRBJ1-1 proteins around the CDR3, the complete variable domain is KAGVTQTPRYLIKTRGQQVTLSCSPISGHRSVSWYQQTPGQGLQFLFEYFSETQRNKGNFPGRFSGRQFSNSRSEMNVSTLELGDSALYLCASSLNTNTEAFFGQGTRLTVV.